The 15 T cell receptor beta chains presented below share a single source sample, sequenced in a study of technical replicates of blood from several donors. TCRdb's copy holds only in-frame clones and misses some; the assay was immunoSEQ multiplex PCR. The profile shows 40,000 to 55,000 clones, roughly 95% of them singletons. Input material: T cells isolated from PBMCs. Receptors were obtained from a human donor in good health.

V gene TRBV6-1 combines with J gene TRBJ1-2; no reliable D call. Trimming removed 3 bases at V and 3 bases at J, with 5 bases between. Germline V gene data show CDR1 as MNHNS and CDR2 as SASEGT. This CDR3 is 12 amino acids long. CDR3 DNA sequence: TGTGCCAGCAGTGATCTGTACTATGGCTACACCTTC. Translated: CASSDLYYGYTF.

In regard to this clone: One end of the junction is discordant with germline, which a read error may explain. The V and J genes are TRBV2 and TRBJ1-5; TRBD1 is a possible D gene (5 bases). The germline CDR1 and CDR2 sequences are SNHLY and FYNNEI. The CDR3 is made up of 15 amino acids. The CDR3 bases are TGTGCCAGCAGGGAAGGGACTGCCAATTATCAGCCCCAGCATTTT. This encodes CASREGTANYQPQHF.

The chain employs TRBV6-5 and TRBJ1-3; unclear D gene. The CDR3 has 13 residues. V dropped 5 bases and J dropped 0 bases, with 5 bases sitting between them. CDR1 and CDR2 (germline): MNHEY, SVGAGI. CDR3 protein: CASSLSSGNTIYF. As DNA, the CDR3 is TGTGCCAGCAGTCTCAGCTCTGGAAACACCATATATTTT.

The chain combines TRBV27 with TRBJ1-2; the D gene is possibly TRBD1 (5 bases). The CDR3 runs to 13 residues. The germline CDR1 and CDR2 sequences are MNHEY and SMNVEV (reference sequence). V shed 5 bases and J shed 8 bases, with 15 bases lying between them. This CDR3 is CASSQDRALGYTF. CDR3 nucleotides: TGTGCCAGCAGTCAAGACAGAGCCCTCGGCTACACCTTC.

This chain joins TRBV25-1 and TRBJ2-7, with TRBD1 as a possible D gene (5 bases). V lost 2 bases and J lost 2, with 16 bases in between. The CDR3 spans 16 residues. Germline CDR1 MGHDK, CDR2 SYGVNS. CDR3: CASSERSSPGTYEQYF. The CDR3 nucleotides read TGTGCCAGCAGTGAAAGGTCCAGTCCAGGGACCTACGAGCAGTACTTC.

V gene TRBV27 combines with J gene TRBJ2-7, with D possibly matching TRBD2 (6 bases). V was trimmed by 4 bases and J by 0 bases, leaving 16 bases between them. Germline-derived CDR1 and CDR2 are MNHEY and SMNVEV (reference sequence). The CDR3 sequence is 16 residues long. CDR3 nucleotides: TGTGCCAGCAGTTCAGATGGGACTTTACCCTCCTACGAGCAGTACTTC. Its translation: CASSSDGTLPSYEQYF.

The rearrangement joins TRBV11-2 to TRBJ1-2, with TRBD1 identical over 9 bases. After removal of 3 bases from V and 4 bases from J, the junction contained 6 bases not matched to a gene. CDR1 is SGHAT and CDR2 is FQNNGV in the germline V gene. The CDR3 has 15 residues. The CDR3 loop is CASSFGQGIAYGYTF. CDR3 DNA: TGTGCCAGCAGCTTCGGACAGGGGATCGCCTATGGCTACACCTTC.

J is TRBJ2-3 and V is TRBV7-9; 8 bases fit TRBD2. Germline CDR1 and CDR2: SEHNR and FQNEAQ (reference sequence). The CDR3 is 13 amino acids. V gave up 3 bases and J gave up 4 bases; unmatched junction bases: 0. DNA of the CDR3: TGTGCCAGCAGCTTCGGGAGGGCAGATACGCAGTATTTT. Translating it yields CASSFGRADTQYF.

V and J are TRBV6-1 and TRBJ1-5; possible D gene TRBD1, 5 bases. CDR1 MNHNS and CDR2 SASEGT come from the germline V gene. V shed 0 bases and J shed 3 bases, with 9 bases lying between them. The CDR3 is made up of 15 amino acids. The CDR3 spells CASSEAPGPNQPQHF. The CDR3 DNA reads as TGTGCCAGCAGTGAAGCGCCAGGGCCCAATCAGCCCCAGCATTTT.

V usage is TRBV27 and J usage is TRBJ2-7; 8 nucleotides match TRBD1. The CDR3 has 13 amino acids. Per the germline V gene, CDR1 is MNHEY and CDR2 is SMNVEV (reference sequence). V was clipped by 6 bases and J by 3 bases; unmatched bases: 4. DNA of the CDR3: TGTGCCAGCAGCGGAGGGACAGGCTACGAGCAGTACTTC. Residues: CASSGGTGYEQYF.

The V gene is TRBV12-5, the J gene TRBJ2-5; 9 bases map to TRBD2. Losses at the gene ends were 0 bases for V and 4 bases for J; bases not matched to a gene: 6. This CDR3 has 16 amino acids. Germline CDR1 is LGHNT and CDR2 is FRNRAP. The CDR3, as DNA: TGTGCTAGTGGTTTGGTAATACTGGGACTAGCAGAGACCCAGTACTTC. Translated, it gives CASGLVILGLAETQYF.

The chain has TRBV9 and TRBJ1-3; D ambiguous. This CDR3 region has 14 residues. V gave up 4 bases and J gave up 3 bases, with 11 bases separating them. Germline CDR1 SGDLS, CDR2 YYNGEE. This chain's CDR3 is CASSLHNFGNTIYF. The CDR3 bases are TGTGCCAGCAGCCTCCACAATTTTGGAAACACCATATATTTT.

The chain combines TRBV7-3 with TRBJ2-7; 7 bases map to TRBD2. J was trimmed by 1 base and V by 4 bases; bases with no gene match: 4. Looked up from germline, CDR1 is SGHTA and CDR2 is FQGTGA. The CDR3 has 14 amino acids. Written as DNA, the CDR3 is TGTGCCAGCAGCTCTAGCGGAGGATCCTACGAGCAGTACTTC. It is translated as CASSSSGGSYEQYF.

This chain links TRBV7-8 with TRBJ1-2; 8 bases are a match to TRBD1. The length of the CDR3 is 14 residues. CDR1 SGHVS and CDR2 FQNEAQ come from the germline V gene. Trimming removed 3 bases from V and 7 bases from J; junction bases left unmatched: 7. The DNA for the CDR3 is TGTGCCAGCAGCTTCGGACAGGGAGTCGGTGGCTACACCTTC. It encodes CASSFGQGVGGYTF. Full variable domain (rest looked up from reference TRBV7-8 and TRBJ1-2): GAGVSQSPRYKVAKRGQDVALRCDPISGHVSLFWYQQALGQGPEFLTYFQNEAQLDKSGLPSDRFFAERPEGSVSTLKIQRTQQEDSAVYLCASSFGQGVGGYTFGSGTRLTVV.

The chain has TRBV5-1 and TRBJ2-1, with D tentatively TRBD1 (6 bases). The V gene lost 0 bases and the J gene lost 1 base, with 8 bases spanning the gap. CDR3 size: 15 residues. The germline V gene has CDR1 SGHRS and CDR2 YFSETQ. The CDR3 nucleotides read TGCGCCAGCAGCTTGGAGCAGGGGTCCTACAATGAGCAGTTCTTC. It yields the protein CASSLEQGSYNEQFF.